This TCR beta chain emerged from a study of blood T cell repertoires in COVID-19. At the level of the study: PBMCs, B-cell-depleted T cells, or T cells were the source of the cDNA or gDNA that made up the material.

The table came from immunoSEQ multiplex PCR; TCRdb's copy has only in-frame clones and leaves some out. The top ten clones hold more than 10% of a sample with roughly 300,000 clones, about 85% of them seen once. The V and J ends lost 3 bases and 7 bases respectively, with 23 bases between them. This CDR3 comprises 17 residues. CDR1 and CDR2 (germline): SGHNT, YYREEE (reference sequence). The V call is TRBV5-4, the J call TRBJ2-1; D is perhaps TRBD2 (5 bases). The source is a human donor in a cohort sampled during active COVID-19. The source material was peripheral blood. In DNA form, the CDR3 reads TGTGCCAGCAGCTACCTATCGGGCCTCACGGGCGGGAATGAGCAGTTCTTC. This gives the protein CASSYLSGLTGGNEQFF.